This TCR beta chain was obtained from a study of blood T cells in healthy people across ages. Findings and limits, study-wide: The study could not conclusively compare naive and antigen-experienced cells, given its unsorted PBMCs. TCR beta diversity per million T cells fell roughly linearly with age.

In regard to this clonotype: Antigen specificity is unknown.

The CDR3 is 13 residues long. The trim removed 8 bases at V and 0 bases at J, leaving 4 bases unmatched. Germline V CDR1 and CDR2: SQVTM, ANQGSEA. The second PCR ran roughly 6 to 11 cycles with a sample-barcoded 5' primer and J-beta primers. Every sample gave at least 3 million paired-end reads containing CDR3. Via MiXCR, TCRdb re-called the 5' RACE reads, giving one row per CDR3 protein. The sample contains about 1,800,000 distinct CDR3 sequences, 28% of which appear only once. Collection of about 9.4 milliliters of peripheral blood was performed for each donor. This TCR was recovered from a woman younger than 45 in good health. The V and J genes are TRBV29-1 and TRBJ2-1; 7 bases align to TRBD2. The specimen was blood. CDR3 protein: CSIRDYSYNEQFF. Written as DNA, the CDR3 is TGCAGCATCCGGGACTACTCCTACAATGAGCAGTTCTTC.